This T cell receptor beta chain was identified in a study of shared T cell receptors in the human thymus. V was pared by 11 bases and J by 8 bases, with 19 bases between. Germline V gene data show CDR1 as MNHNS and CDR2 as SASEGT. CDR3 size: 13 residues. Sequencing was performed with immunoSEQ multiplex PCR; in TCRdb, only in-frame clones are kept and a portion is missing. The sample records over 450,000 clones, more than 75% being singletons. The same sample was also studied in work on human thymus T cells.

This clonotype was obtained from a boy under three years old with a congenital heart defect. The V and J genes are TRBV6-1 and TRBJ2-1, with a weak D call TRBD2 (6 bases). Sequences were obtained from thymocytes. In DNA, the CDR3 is TGTGCCCGAGGGGAGGCGGGTACGGATGAGCAGTTCTTC. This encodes CARGEAGTDEQFF.